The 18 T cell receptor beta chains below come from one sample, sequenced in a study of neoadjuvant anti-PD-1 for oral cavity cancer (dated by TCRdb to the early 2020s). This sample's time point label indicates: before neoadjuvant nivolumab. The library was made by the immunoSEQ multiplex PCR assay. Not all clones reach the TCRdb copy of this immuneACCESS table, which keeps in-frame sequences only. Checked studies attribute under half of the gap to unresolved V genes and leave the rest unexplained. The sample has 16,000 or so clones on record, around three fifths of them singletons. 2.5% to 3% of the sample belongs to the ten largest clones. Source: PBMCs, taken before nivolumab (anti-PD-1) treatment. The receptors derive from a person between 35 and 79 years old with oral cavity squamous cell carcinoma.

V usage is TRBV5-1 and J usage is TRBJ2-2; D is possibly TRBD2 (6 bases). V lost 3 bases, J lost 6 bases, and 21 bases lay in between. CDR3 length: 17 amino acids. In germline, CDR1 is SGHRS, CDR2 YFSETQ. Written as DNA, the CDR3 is TGCGCCAGCAGCTCACTACTGTCCCGGGACTTGTCCGGGGAGCTGTTTTTT. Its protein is CASSSLLSRDLSGELFF.

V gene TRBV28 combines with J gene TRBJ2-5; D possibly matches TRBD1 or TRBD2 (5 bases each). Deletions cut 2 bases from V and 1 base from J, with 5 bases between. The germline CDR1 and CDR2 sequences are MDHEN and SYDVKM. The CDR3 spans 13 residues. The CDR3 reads CASSLGTQETQYF. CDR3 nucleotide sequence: TGTGCCAGCAGTTTAGGGACCCAAGAGACCCAGTACTTC.

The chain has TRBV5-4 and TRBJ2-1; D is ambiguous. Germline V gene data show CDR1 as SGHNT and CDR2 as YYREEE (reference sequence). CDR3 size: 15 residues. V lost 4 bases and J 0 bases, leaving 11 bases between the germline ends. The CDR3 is CASSVVVSSYNEQFF. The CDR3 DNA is TGTGCCAGCAGCGTAGTAGTCAGCTCCTACAATGAGCAGTTCTTC.

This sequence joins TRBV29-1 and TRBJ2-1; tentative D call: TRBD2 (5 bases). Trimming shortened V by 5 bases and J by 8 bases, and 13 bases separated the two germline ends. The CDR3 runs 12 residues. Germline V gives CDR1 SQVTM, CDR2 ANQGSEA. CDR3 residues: CSVLGVWDEQFF. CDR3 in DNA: TGCAGCGTTCTCGGGGTCTGGGATGAGCAGTTCTTC.

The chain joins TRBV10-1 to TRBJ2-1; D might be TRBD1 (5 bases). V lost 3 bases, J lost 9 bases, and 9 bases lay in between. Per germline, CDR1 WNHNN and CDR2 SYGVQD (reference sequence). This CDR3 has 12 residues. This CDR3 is CASSDGAGEQFF. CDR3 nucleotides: TGCGCCAGCAGTGATGGGGCCGGTGAGCAGTTCTTC.

The CDR3 sequence is CSVVGGGITDTQYF. The DNA of the CDR3 is TGCAGCGTTGTCGGTGGAGGTATCACAGATACGCAGTATTTT. The chain joins TRBV29-1 to TRBJ2-3, with D possibly matching TRBD2 (5 bases). V lost 4 bases, J lost 2 bases, and 13 bases lay in between. This CDR3 is 14 amino acids long. Germline V CDR1 and CDR2: SQVTM, ANQGSEA.

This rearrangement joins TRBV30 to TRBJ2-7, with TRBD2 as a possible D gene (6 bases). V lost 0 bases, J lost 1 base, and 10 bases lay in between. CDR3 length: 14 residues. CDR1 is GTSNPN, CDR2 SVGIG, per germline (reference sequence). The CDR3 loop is CAWSVLGGSYEQYF. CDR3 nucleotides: TGTGCCTGGAGTGTACTGGGGGGTTCCTACGAGCAGTACTTC.

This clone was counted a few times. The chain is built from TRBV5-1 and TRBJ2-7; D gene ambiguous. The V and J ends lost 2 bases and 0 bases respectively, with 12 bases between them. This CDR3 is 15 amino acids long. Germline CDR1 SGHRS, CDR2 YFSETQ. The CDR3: CASSFYLPNSYEQYF. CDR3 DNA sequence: TGCGCCAGCAGCTTTTACCTTCCCAACTCCTACGAGCAGTACTTC.

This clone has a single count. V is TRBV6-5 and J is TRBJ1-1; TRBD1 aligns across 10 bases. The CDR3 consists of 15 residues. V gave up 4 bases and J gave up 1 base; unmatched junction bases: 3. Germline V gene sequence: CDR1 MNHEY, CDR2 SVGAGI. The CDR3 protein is CASSWDRGTNTEAFF. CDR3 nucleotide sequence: TGTGCCAGCAGTTGGGACAGGGGAACGAACACTGAAGCTTTCTTT.

The DNA for the CDR3 is TGCAGCGTCATCACAGGGGTCGTCTCTGGGGCCAACGTCCTGACTTTC. Residues: CSVITGVVSGANVLTF. The rearrangement links TRBV29-1 to TRBJ2-6; 7 nucleotides agree with TRBD1. The CDR3 has 16 amino acids. The junction had 8 bases not matched to a gene; V was cut back by 6 bases and J by 0 bases. Germline V gene data show CDR1 as SQVTM and CDR2 as ANQGSEA.

CDR3 sequence reads: CASSVGPAGGRETDTQYF. The CDR3 DNA is TGTGCCAGCAGCGTAGGGCCGGCAGGCGGGAGGGAAACAGATACGCAGTATTTT. The chain is built from TRBV9 and TRBJ2-3; 9 bases align to TRBD2. V dropped 0 bases and J dropped 3; count of bases not matched to a gene: 11. Looked up from germline, CDR1 is SGDLS and CDR2 is YYNGEE. The CDR3 has 18 amino acids.

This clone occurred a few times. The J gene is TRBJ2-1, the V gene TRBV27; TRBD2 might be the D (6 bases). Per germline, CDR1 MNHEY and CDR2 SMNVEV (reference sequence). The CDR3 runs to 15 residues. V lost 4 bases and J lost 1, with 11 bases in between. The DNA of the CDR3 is TGTGCCAGCAGTTGGGGGAGCGGGTCCTACAATGAGCAGTTCTTC. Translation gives CASSWGSGSYNEQFF.

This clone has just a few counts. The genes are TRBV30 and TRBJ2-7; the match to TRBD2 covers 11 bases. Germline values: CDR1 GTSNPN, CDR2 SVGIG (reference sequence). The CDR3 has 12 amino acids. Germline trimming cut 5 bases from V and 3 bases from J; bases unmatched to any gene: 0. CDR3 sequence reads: CAWGTSGYEQYF. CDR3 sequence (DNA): TGTGCCTGGGGGACTAGCGGCTACGAGCAGTACTTC.

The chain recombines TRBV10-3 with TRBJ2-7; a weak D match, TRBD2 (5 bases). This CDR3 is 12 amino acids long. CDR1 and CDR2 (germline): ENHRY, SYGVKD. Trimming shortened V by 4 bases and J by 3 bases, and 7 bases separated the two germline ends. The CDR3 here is CAISAGIYEQYF. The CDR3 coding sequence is TGTGCCATCAGTGCGGGAATCTACGAGCAGTACTTC.

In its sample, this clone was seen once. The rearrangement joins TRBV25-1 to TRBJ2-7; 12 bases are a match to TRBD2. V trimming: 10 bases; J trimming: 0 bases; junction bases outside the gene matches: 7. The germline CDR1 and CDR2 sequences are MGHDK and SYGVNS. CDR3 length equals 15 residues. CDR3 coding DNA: TGTGCCACCACTAGCGGGAGGTATAGCTCCTACGAGCAGTACTTC. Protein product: CATTSGRYSSYEQYF.

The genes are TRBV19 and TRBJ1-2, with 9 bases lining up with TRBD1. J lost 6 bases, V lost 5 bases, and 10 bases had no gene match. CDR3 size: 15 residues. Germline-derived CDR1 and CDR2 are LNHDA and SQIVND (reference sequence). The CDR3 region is CASSPKTTGGNGYTF. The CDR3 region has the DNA TGTGCCAGTAGTCCGAAAACCACAGGGGGCAATGGCTACACCTTC.

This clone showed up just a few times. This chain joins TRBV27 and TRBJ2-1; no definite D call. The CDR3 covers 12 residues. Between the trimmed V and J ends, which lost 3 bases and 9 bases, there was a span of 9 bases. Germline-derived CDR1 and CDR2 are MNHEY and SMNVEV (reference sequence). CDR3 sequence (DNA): TGTGCCAGCAGTTTTGACGGGTTTGAGCAGTTCTTC. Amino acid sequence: CASSFDGFEQFF.

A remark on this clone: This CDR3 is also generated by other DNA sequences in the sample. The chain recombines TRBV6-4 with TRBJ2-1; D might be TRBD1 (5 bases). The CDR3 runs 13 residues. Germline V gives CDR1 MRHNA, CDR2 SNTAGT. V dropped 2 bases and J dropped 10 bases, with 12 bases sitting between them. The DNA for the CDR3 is TGTGCCAGCAGTGACGAAGGGGAAGGCGAGCAGTTCTTC. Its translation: CASSDEGEGEQFF.